This T cell receptor (beta chain) was sequenced during a study of vaccination and CD4 T cells after COVID-19. Treatment: roughly ten-day PBMC culture with coronavirus spike peptide pools or control peptides (ViraFEST assay). Before the COVID-19 pandemic (2011-2018), CD4+ T cells were obtained from the unexposed donor. At the Johns Hopkins FTIC core, DNA taken from cultured CD4+ T cells was sequenced by way of the Oncomine TCR Beta short-read assay. Each CDR3 protein gets one entry after TCRdb re-called the PCR reads with MiXCR. In the table there are almost 7,500 distinct CDR3 sequences, roughly 29% of which are singletons. Concerning this clonotype itself: Its antigen is still unknown.

The length of the CDR3 is 17 residues. Germline V lookup: CDR1 SGHAT, CDR2 FQNNGV. Losses at the gene ends were 0 bases for V and 2 bases for J; bases not matched to a gene: 9. V is TRBV11-2 and J is TRBJ2-5; 7 bases agree with TRBD2. Source material: CD4+ T cells from blood, cultured in vitro. The receptor was isolated from a human donor in good health. The CDR3 DNA reads as TGTGCCAGCAGCTTAGACCCGGTAGGAGCGGGGCAAGAGACCCAGTACTTC. As protein: CASSLDPVGAGQETQYF.